These 15 T cell receptor beta chains originate from one sample sequenced in a study of T cell clonality in common variable immunodeficiency. Generated by immunoSEQ multiplex PCR, the TCRdb table keeps only in-frame clones and is missing some. Sampling found about 32,000 clones, none seen once. Sequenced material: peripheral blood mononuclear cells. All receptors come from a person aged 18-69 years in good health.

This clone was recorded at least ten times. From the germline J gene comes the end of the CDR3, since the read stops 3 residues before it. V usage is TRBV29-1 and J usage is TRBJ2-1; 7 bases are a match to TRBD2. Germline lookup yields CDR1 SQVTM and CDR2 ANQGSEA. CDR3 size: 15 residues. V dropped 6 bases and J dropped 1; count of bases not matched to a gene: 9. CDR3 DNA (partial): TGCAGCGTGGTATCTAGCGGAGAGTCCTACAATGAG. Protein sequence: CSVVSSGESYNE. The whole CDR3 sequence is CSVVSSGESYNEQFF.

This clone was seen many times. The read stops 3 residues short of the end of the CDR3; the missing end is completed from the germline J gene. The chain recombines TRBV2 with TRBJ2-7, with 7 bases matching TRBD2. In germline, CDR1 is SNHLY, CDR2 FYNNEI. With V trimmed by 6 bases and J by 6 bases, 8 bases remained unmatched. CDR3 length: 13 residues. CDR3 protein: CASRERDLSEQYF. CDR3 bases read: TGTGCCAGCAGGGAGCGGGACCTCTCCGAG. Full variable domain (missing parts from reference TRBV2 and TRBJ2-7): EPEVTQTPSHQVTQMGQEVILRCVPISNHLYFYWYRQILGQKVEFLVSFYNNEISEKSEIFDDQFSVERPDGSNFTLKIRSTKLEDSAMYFCASRERDLSEQYFGPGTRLTVT.

In its sample, this clone was seen many times. The observed sequence ends 3 residues before the CDR3 terminus, with the missing tail filled in from the germline J gene. The chain uses TRBV30 and TRBJ1-2; D is ambiguous. The CDR3 spans 14 residues. CDR1 GTSNPN and CDR2 SVGIG come from the germline V gene (reference sequence). The covered CDR3 bases are TGTGCCTGGAGTGTACCGGGTATGAGGTCCGAC. The encoded protein is CAWSVPGMRSD. The CDR3 in full is CAWSVPGMRSDYTF.

This clone was counted a few times. The read ends 3 residues before the CDR3 terminus; that terminus is restored from the germline J gene. The chain carries TRBV7-2 and TRBJ1-2; D remains unclear. Looked up from germline, CDR1 is SGHTA and CDR2 is FQGNSA. This CDR3 spans 13 amino acids. The CDR3 protein is CASSLGSAGDYTF. CDR3 DNA (partial): TGTGCCAGCAGCTTGGGCAGTGCCGGCGAC.

This clone appeared a few times. The missing CDR3 end, 3 residues past where the read stops, is filled in from the germline J gene. The chain couples TRBV7-3 to TRBJ1-2; D perhaps matches TRBD1 (5 bases). CDR3 length: 11 amino acids. From germline, CDR1 is SGHTA and CDR2 FQGTGA. The CDR3 spells CASSFGGDYTF. CDR3 bases read: TGTGCCAGCAGCTTCGGGGGAGAC.

At least ten counts were recorded for this clone. From the germline J gene comes the end of the CDR3, since the read stops 3 residues before it. The chain has TRBV2 and TRBJ2-2; 10 bases line up with TRBD2. This CDR3 is 16 amino acids long. With V trimmed by 3 bases and J by 5 bases, 6 bases remained unmatched. CDR1 is SNHLY and CDR2 is FYNNEI in the germline V gene. The DNA read from the CDR3 is TGTGCCAGCAGTGACCCTAGCGGGAGAAGGACCGGGGAG. As protein: CASSDPSGRRTGE. The entire CDR3 protein is CASSDPSGRRTGELFF.

This clone was recorded at least ten times. The DNA ends 3 residues before the CDR3 does, and the rest of the CDR3 is filled in from the germline J gene. This chain uses TRBV6-1 with TRBJ2-1; 7 bases align to TRBD2. CDR1 MNHNS and CDR2 SASEGT come from the germline V gene. J gave up 4 bases and V 3 bases, and 3 bases lay outside the gene matches. This CDR3 region has 14 residues. The CDR3 loop reads CASSETSRYNEQFF. The part of the CDR3 DNA that was read is TGTGCCAGCAGTGAGACTAGCAGATACAATGAG.

Many counts were recorded for this clone. The read terminates 3 residues ahead of where the CDR3 ends, so the germline J gene completes it. The rearrangement uses TRBV7-8 and TRBJ2-3; no definite D call. CDR1 SGHVS and CDR2 FQNEAQ come from the germline V gene. The CDR3 runs 17 residues. V lost 0 bases and J 2 bases, leaving 15 bases between the germline ends. The sequenced CDR3 bases are TGTGCCAGCAGCTTAGCACCCGGAGTAGCACCCACAGATACG. It translates to CASSLAPGVAPTDT. The entire CDR3 protein is CASSLAPGVAPTDTQYF.

This clone has a count of ten or more. The observed sequence ends 3 residues before the CDR3 terminus, with the missing tail filled in from the germline J gene. V and J are TRBV11-3 and TRBJ2-5; TRBD2 matches 14 bases. This CDR3 region has 15 residues. Germline V CDR1 and CDR2: SGHNT, YENEEA. J gave up 4 bases and V 5 bases, and 3 bases lay outside the gene matches. CDR3 protein: CASSPGLAGGETQYF. Incomplete CDR3 DNA: TGTGCCAGCAGCCCAGGACTAGCGGGAGGAGAGACC.

This clone was counted many times. Distinct nucleotide sequences in the sample also encode this CDR3. This CDR3 is CASSQDPSGSTDTQYF. The part of the CDR3 DNA that was read is TGTGCCAGCAGCCAAGATCCTAGCGGGAGTACAGATACG. The chain uses TRBV4-2 and TRBJ2-3; 10 bases line up with TRBD2. The read terminates 3 residues ahead of where the CDR3 ends, so the germline J gene completes it. Per the germline V gene, CDR1 is LGHNA and CDR2 is YNFKEQ. The CDR3 contains 16 residues. V lost 0 bases and J lost 3; bases outside the gene matches: 3.

This clone was observed many times. From the germline J gene comes the end of the CDR3, since the read stops 3 residues before it. This chain uses TRBV2 with TRBJ1-3, with D possibly being TRBD1 (6 bases). Trimming left V 1 base short and J 5 bases short, with 12 bases between. The V gene's germline CDR1 is SNHLY and CDR2 FYNNEI. This CDR3 has 15 amino acids. CDR3 bases read: TGTGCCAGCAGTGAAGAACCCGGGGACAGAAACACC. It specifies CASSEEPGDRNT. The entire CDR3 reads CASSEEPGDRNTIYF.

The sample holds many counts of this clone. The read finishes 3 residues shy of the CDR3 end, and the germline J gene is used to complete it. J is TRBJ2-7 and V is TRBV11-2; D is possibly TRBD1 (5 bases). The CDR3 has 13 residues. Germline CDR1 reads SGHAT; CDR2 reads FQNNGV. Trimming cost V 5 bases and J 3 bases, with 11 bases left between them. The CDR3 spells CASSGANLYEQYF. CDR3 DNA (partial): TGTGCCAGCAGCGGGGCAAACCTCTACGAG.

This clone turned up a few times. The read finishes 3 residues shy of the CDR3 end, and the germline J gene is used to complete it. This rearrangement joins TRBV7-9 to TRBJ2-3, with D possibly TRBD2 on 6 matching bases. This CDR3 is built from 14 residues. V lost 6 bases, J lost 2 bases, and 12 bases lay in between. Germline values: CDR1 SEHNR, CDR2 FQNEAQ (reference sequence). CDR3: CASRLTSNTDTQYF. Partial CDR3 DNA: TGTGCCAGCAGACTAACTAGCAACACAGATACG.

This clone was counted ten times or more. The read falls 3 residues short of the CDR3 end, and the missing part is taken from the germline J gene. The genes are TRBV20-1 and TRBJ2-7, with TRBD2 identical over 7 bases. This CDR3 has 14 residues. Germline CDR1 DFQATT, CDR2 SNEGSKA (reference sequence). J gave up 2 bases and V 4 bases, and 8 bases lay outside the gene matches. Here the CDR3 reads CSATGLVLPYEQYF. Partial CDR3 DNA: TGCAGTGCTACCGGACTAGTCCTTCCCTACGAG.

The sample holds a few counts of this clone. The read terminates 3 residues ahead of where the CDR3 ends, so the germline J gene completes it. This sequence joins TRBV7-6 and TRBJ2-3; a weak D match, TRBD2 (6 bases). Germline-derived CDR1 and CDR2 are SGHVS and FNYEAQ. The ends were cut back, 3 bases at V and 2 bases at J, with 21 bases in the middle. CDR3 length: 18 residues. Here the CDR3 reads CASSFGGTQRVLTDTQYF. The sequenced CDR3 bases are TGTGCCAGCAGCTTCGGAGGGACGCAGCGGGTGCTCACAGATACG.